These 3 T cell receptor beta chains came from one sample sequenced in a study of blood T cell repertoires in COVID-19. Profiled with immunoSEQ multiplex PCR; TCRdb holds only in-frame clones, not every one. The sample lists roughly 64,000 clones; 85% to 90% were seen once. Sequences were obtained from peripheral blood. These receptors were taken from a man aged 45-65 years with active COVID-19.

J is TRBJ2-3 and V is TRBV28; D is possibly TRBD1 (5 bases). Germline CDR1 reads MDHEN; CDR2 reads SYDVKM. The CDR3 runs to 14 residues. Trimming removed 7 bases at V and 2 bases at J, with 13 bases between. As DNA, the CDR3 is TGTGCCAGCATTGGACACATACTCACAGATACGCAGTATTTT. This encodes CASIGHILTDTQYF.

This sequence joins TRBV28 and TRBJ2-6, with TRBD2 identical over 13 bases. CDR3 size: 23 residues. Per the germline V gene, CDR1 is MDHEN and CDR2 is SYDVKM. Trimming took 4 bases from V and 0 from J; bases not matched to a gene: 18. DNA for the CDR3: TGTGCCAGCAGTTGGGTGACTAGCGGGAGGCATCACAGCTCAAACTCTGGGGCCAACGTCCTGACTTTC. Its protein is CASSWVTSGRHHSSNSGANVLTF.

This rearrangement joins TRBV7-9 to TRBJ1-4; no clear D. The CDR3 runs to 14 residues. Germline V CDR1 and CDR2: SEHNR, FQNEAQ (reference sequence). With 5 bases removed from V and 8 bases from J, the gap between germline ends came to 15 bases. This chain's CDR3 is CASSMEISREKLFF. CDR3 sequence (DNA): TGTGCCAGCAGCATGGAGATTTCTCGGGAAAAACTGTTTTTT.